Below are 17 T cell receptor beta chains sequenced from a single sample in a study of blood T cells in healthy people across ages. Primers used in a second PCR of roughly 6 to 11 cycles were a sample-barcoded 5' primer and a J-beta primer mix. MiXCR, applied by TCRdb to the 5' RACE reads, yields one record per CDR3 protein. The sample has about 1.6 million distinct CDR3 sequences, 30% to 35% seen once. The specimen was blood. The receptors were sampled from a woman aged 25 to 45 in good health.

A few counts support this clonotype. The chain couples TRBV11-2 to TRBJ1-2; TRBD1 might be the D (5 bases). V was shortened by 3 bases and J by 6 bases, with 11 bases between the two germline ends. CDR3 size: 13 residues. Per the germline V gene, CDR1 is SGHAT and CDR2 is FQNNGV. The CDR3 is CASSFRGGHGYTF. CDR3 DNA sequence: TGTGCCAGCAGCTTTAGGGGTGGTCATGGCTACACCTTC. Filled out from reference TRBV11-2 and TRBJ1-2, the complete variable domain reads EAGVAQSPRYKIIEKRQSVAFWCNPISGHATLYWYQQILGQGPKLLIQFQNNGVVDDSQLPKDRFSAERLKGVDSTLKIQPAKLEDSAVYLCASSFRGGHGYTFGSGTRLTVV.

The chain has TRBV11-2 and TRBJ2-5, with TRBD2 identical over 8 bases. The CDR3 is 17 amino acids. V was pared by 1 base and J by 2 bases, with 9 bases of the junction left unmatched. From germline, CDR1 is SGHAT and CDR2 FQNNGV. In DNA, the CDR3 is TGTGCCAGCAGCTTAGGGGCTCGGTCGGGGGGGCAAGAGACCCAGTACTTC. This codes for CASSLGARSGGQETQYF. Combining the CDR3 with reference TRBV11-2 and TRBJ2-5 gives the whole variable domain EAGVAQSPRYKIIEKRQSVAFWCNPISGHATLYWYQQILGQGPKLLIQFQNNGVVDDSQLPKDRFSAERLKGVDSTLKIQPAKLEDSAVYLCASSLGARSGGQETQYFGPGTRLLVL.

This clonotype showed up just a few times. CDR3 sequence (DNA): TGCAGTGCTAGGAGACTGAAGACTAGCGGGGGGGGAGAGACCCAGTACTTC. It yields the protein CSARRLKTSGGGETQYF. The V and J genes are TRBV20-1 and TRBJ2-5; 14 bases line up with TRBD2. The CDR3 is 17 amino acids. Germline loops: CDR1 DFQATT, CDR2 SNEGSKA (reference sequence). With 3 bases clipped from V and 4 bases from J, the junction kept 10 bases outside the gene matches.

This clonotype appeared a single time. This chain links TRBV5-6 with TRBJ1-5; a weak D match, TRBD1 (5 bases). This CDR3 contains 15 residues. V was cut by 3 bases and J by 6 bases, with 16 bases left in between. Germline V gene data show CDR1 as SGHDT and CDR2 as YYEEEE. In DNA, the CDR3 is TGTGCCAGCAGCTCGGGGGGAATCAGGAGTCAGCCCCAGCATTTT. Its translation is CASSSGGIRSQPQHF.

This clonotype was detected only once. The V gene is TRBV27, the J gene TRBJ2-1; D not certain. The V end lost 2 bases, the J end lost 3 bases, and 5 bases lay between the germline ends. This CDR3 comprises 13 residues. Looked up from germline, CDR1 is MNHEY and CDR2 is SMNVEV (reference sequence). CDR3: CASSLINYNEQFF. The CDR3 DNA follows: TGTGCCAGCAGTTTAATCAACTACAATGAGCAGTTCTTC.

In this sample, this clonotype turned up once. The chain links TRBV11-2 to TRBJ2-1; TRBD2 agrees at 9 bases. V lost 5 bases and J lost 3; bases outside the gene matches: 5. CDR1 is SGHAT, CDR2 FQNNGV, per germline. The CDR3 spans 15 residues. The CDR3 reads CASSEPSGIYNEQFF. In DNA form, the CDR3 reads TGTGCCAGCAGCGAACCTAGCGGGATCTACAATGAGCAGTTCTTC.

This clonotype has a handful of counts. The chain combines TRBV7-8 with TRBJ2-1; TRBD2 is a possible D gene (5 bases). In germline, CDR1 is SGHVS, CDR2 FQNEAQ. Trimming shortened V by 1 base and J by 2 bases, and 12 bases separated the two germline ends. The CDR3 runs 16 residues. Here the CDR3 reads CASSLGVGVAYNEQFF. As DNA, the CDR3 is TGTGCCAGCAGCTTAGGGGTCGGGGTCGCCTACAATGAGCAGTTCTTC.

The V gene is TRBV21-1, the J gene TRBJ2-7; no check of the table's D call, TRBD2, against the DNA was made. TRBV21-1 is flagged as a pseudogene. The CDR3 contains 16 residues. CDR3 protein: CASSKKEGIWFHEQYF. The CDR3 DNA is TGTGCCAGCAGCAAAAAGGAGGGTATTTGGTTCCACGAGCAGTACTTC.

This clonotype was seen more than once but under ten times. The chain uses TRBV7-9 and TRBJ1-4, with D perhaps TRBD1 (5 bases). V was pared by 3 bases and J by 8 bases, with 13 bases between. Germline CDR1 is SEHNR and CDR2 is FQNEAQ (reference sequence). The CDR3 runs 14 residues. The CDR3 spells CASSFGAVGEKLFF. The DNA of the CDR3 is TGTGCCAGCAGCTTCGGGGCCGTCGGGGAAAAACTGTTTTTT.

V gene TRBV9 combines with J gene TRBJ2-3; unclear D gene. The CDR3 is made up of 13 amino acids. Between the trimmed V and J ends, which lost 0 bases and 7 bases, there was a span of 9 bases. The V gene's germline CDR1 is SGDLS and CDR2 YYNGEE. Here the CDR3 DNA reads TGTGCCAGCAGCGTAGCGGAGCTAAATACGCAGTATTTT. It yields the protein CASSVAELNTQYF.

This clonotype occurred a few times. V gene TRBV7-9 combines with J gene TRBJ2-3, with D possibly matching TRBD2 (6 bases). V lost 7 bases, J lost 4 bases, and 12 bases lay in between. Germline CDR1 reads SEHNR; CDR2 reads FQNEAQ (reference sequence). The CDR3 is made up of 13 amino acids. The CDR3 spells CASIPRDADTQYF. CDR3 coding DNA: TGTGCCAGCATCCCGCGGGACGCAGATACGCAGTATTTT.

Turning to this clonotype: A much larger clone lies one base from this, so it may be a read error. This chain links TRBV29-1 with TRBJ1-5; D is uncertain. CDR3 length: 12 residues. Germline V gene sequence: CDR1 SQVTM, CDR2 ANQGSEA. CDR3 sequence: CSASISSQPQHF. The CDR3 coding sequence is TGCAGCGCCAGTATAAGCAGTCAGCCCCAGCATTTT.

This clonotype was counted a few times. The V gene is TRBV6-2 or TRBV6-3, the J gene TRBJ2-5, with D possibly called TRBD1 or TRBD2 (5 bases each). CDR1 and CDR2 from the germline V gene are MNHEY and SVGEGT. This CDR3 comprises 16 residues. Trimming cost V 0 bases and J 2 bases, with 13 bases left between them. The CDR3: CASSYSIGTKQETQYF. CDR3 coding DNA: TGTGCCAGCAGTTACTCGATCGGGACCAAACAAGAGACCCAGTACTTC.

The rearrangement joins TRBV6-2 or TRBV6-3 to TRBJ1-5; possible D gene TRBD1, 5 bases. The CDR3 has 13 amino acids. CDR1 is MNHEY and CDR2 is SVGEGT in the germline V gene. V gave up 7 bases and J gave up 7 bases, with 14 bases separating them. CDR3 protein: CASTRGGDQPQHF. CDR3 DNA: TGTGCCAGCACCCGTGGGGGGGACCAGCCCCAGCATTTT.

The rearrangement joins TRBV6-1 to TRBJ2-7; D may match TRBD1 or TRBD2 (5 bases each). V lost 7 bases to trimming and J lost 6 bases, with 16 bases between them. This CDR3 region has 13 residues. Germline V gene data show CDR1 as MNHNS and CDR2 as SASEGT. CDR3 sequence: CASIPRAGFEQYF. For the CDR3, the DNA is TGTGCCAGCATTCCGAGGGCAGGGTTCGAGCAGTACTTC.

J is TRBJ2-1 and V is TRBV29-1, with 11 bases fitting TRBD1. The CDR3 extends over 13 amino acids. Germline trimming cut 5 bases from V and 7 bases from J; bases unmatched to any gene: 4. The V gene's germline CDR1 is SQVTM and CDR2 ANQGSEA. The CDR3: CSVPGQGVNEQFF. For the CDR3, the DNA is TGCAGCGTTCCGGGACAGGGGGTTAATGAGCAGTTCTTC.

The chain employs TRBV2 and TRBJ2-1; 13 nucleotides match TRBD2. Looked up from germline, CDR1 is SNHLY and CDR2 is FYNNEI. V shed 11 bases and J 5 bases; nucleotides not matched to a gene: 6. The CDR3 length is 14 residues. CDR3 DNA: TGTGCCTCCCGGGGGACTAGCGGGGACAATGAGCAGTTCTTC. This encodes CASRGTSGDNEQFF.